Each of the 6 T cell receptor beta chains below was sequenced from the same sample in a study of T cell clonality in common variable immunodeficiency. TCRdb keeps only in-frame clones here, not all; method: immunoSEQ multiplex PCR. Singletons are absent from the sample, which has 35,000 to 45,000 clones. The sample consisted of peripheral blood mononuclear cells. The receptors were gathered from a person aged 18 to 75 in good health.

This clone appeared many times. The read gets to within 3 residues of the CDR3 end, and the germline J gene fills in the rest. This chain connects TRBV7-2 to TRBJ2-2; D is unclear. The CDR3 runs to 14 residues. Germline V gene sequence: CDR1 SGHTA, CDR2 FQGNSA. V lost 1 base and J lost 4, with 7 bases in between. Partial CDR3 DNA: TGTGCCAGCAGCTTAGGGCACACCACCGGGGAG. Translation gives CASSLGHTTGE. The CDR3 in full is CASSLGHTTGELFF.

This clone was counted many times. The read gets to within 3 residues of the CDR3 end, and the germline J gene fills in the rest. The genes are TRBV10-3 and TRBJ2-2, with unresolved D. The CDR3 totals 14 residues. Looked up from germline, CDR1 is ENHRY and CDR2 is SYGVKD. V was trimmed by 7 bases and J by 1 base, leaving 10 bases between them. The CDR3 sequence: CAIMRQLNTGELFF. The CDR3 DNA, read in part, is TGTGCCATCATGCGACAACTGAACACCGGGGAG.

The sequenced part of the CDR3 DNA is TGTGCCAGCTCACCACCGTCCGCGGGTCCCCAAAGGCCG. Translated, it gives CASSPPSAGPQRP. The CDR3 reads in full as CASSPPSAGPQRPQYF. V is TRBV18 and J is TRBJ2-3, with D tentatively TRBD2 (5 bases). The read terminates 3 residues before the CDR3 end, so the remaining end is supplied by the germline J gene. The CDR3 spans 16 residues. From germline, CDR1 is KGHSH and CDR2 LQKENI.

This clone was recorded many times. The CDR3 end is not reached by the read, which stops 3 residues before it; the germline J gene fills it in. This chain joins TRBV19 and TRBJ1-3; the D gene is possibly TRBD1 (6 bases). The V gene lost 4 bases and the J gene lost 0 bases, with 13 bases spanning the gap. Germline values: CDR1 LNHDA, CDR2 SQIVND (reference sequence). The CDR3 is 16 residues long. The CDR3 protein is CASSKETGLSGNTIYF. The covered CDR3 bases are TGTGCCAGTAGTAAAGAGACAGGCCTCTCTGGAAACACC.

This clone showed up many times. Coverage ceases 3 residues before the CDR3 finishes, and the germline J gene fills in the end. The chain carries TRBV11-2 and TRBJ2-1; TRBD2 matches at 10 bases. V shed 5 bases, J shed 6 bases, and the junction held 7 bases outside the gene matches. In germline, CDR1 is SGHAT, CDR2 FQNNGV. The CDR3 totals 15 residues. CDR3 bases read: TGTGCCAGCAGCCACCGACTAGCGGGTATCAATGAG. Its protein is CASSHRLAGINE. Given in full, the CDR3 is CASSHRLAGINEQFF. The variable domain in full, completed from reference TRBV11-2 and TRBJ2-1, reads EAGVAQSPRYKIIEKRQSVAFWCNPISGHATLYWYQQILGQGPKLLIQFQNNGVVDDSQLPKDRFSAERLKGVDSTLKIQPAKLEDSAVYLCASSHRLAGINEQFFGPGTRLTVL.

This clone came up a few times. The read terminates 3 residues ahead of where the CDR3 ends, so the germline J gene completes it. This chain uses TRBV7-6 with TRBJ2-7, with 7 bases identical to TRBD2. Losses at the gene ends were 1 base for V and 3 bases for J; bases not matched to a gene: 6. This CDR3 comprises 15 residues. Germline V gives CDR1 SGHVS, CDR2 FNYEAQ. The covered CDR3 bases are TGTGCCAGCAGCTTAGGGGGAGGGGAGGGCTACGAG. Amino acids: CASSLGGGEGYE. The entire CDR3 reads CASSLGGGEGYEQYF.